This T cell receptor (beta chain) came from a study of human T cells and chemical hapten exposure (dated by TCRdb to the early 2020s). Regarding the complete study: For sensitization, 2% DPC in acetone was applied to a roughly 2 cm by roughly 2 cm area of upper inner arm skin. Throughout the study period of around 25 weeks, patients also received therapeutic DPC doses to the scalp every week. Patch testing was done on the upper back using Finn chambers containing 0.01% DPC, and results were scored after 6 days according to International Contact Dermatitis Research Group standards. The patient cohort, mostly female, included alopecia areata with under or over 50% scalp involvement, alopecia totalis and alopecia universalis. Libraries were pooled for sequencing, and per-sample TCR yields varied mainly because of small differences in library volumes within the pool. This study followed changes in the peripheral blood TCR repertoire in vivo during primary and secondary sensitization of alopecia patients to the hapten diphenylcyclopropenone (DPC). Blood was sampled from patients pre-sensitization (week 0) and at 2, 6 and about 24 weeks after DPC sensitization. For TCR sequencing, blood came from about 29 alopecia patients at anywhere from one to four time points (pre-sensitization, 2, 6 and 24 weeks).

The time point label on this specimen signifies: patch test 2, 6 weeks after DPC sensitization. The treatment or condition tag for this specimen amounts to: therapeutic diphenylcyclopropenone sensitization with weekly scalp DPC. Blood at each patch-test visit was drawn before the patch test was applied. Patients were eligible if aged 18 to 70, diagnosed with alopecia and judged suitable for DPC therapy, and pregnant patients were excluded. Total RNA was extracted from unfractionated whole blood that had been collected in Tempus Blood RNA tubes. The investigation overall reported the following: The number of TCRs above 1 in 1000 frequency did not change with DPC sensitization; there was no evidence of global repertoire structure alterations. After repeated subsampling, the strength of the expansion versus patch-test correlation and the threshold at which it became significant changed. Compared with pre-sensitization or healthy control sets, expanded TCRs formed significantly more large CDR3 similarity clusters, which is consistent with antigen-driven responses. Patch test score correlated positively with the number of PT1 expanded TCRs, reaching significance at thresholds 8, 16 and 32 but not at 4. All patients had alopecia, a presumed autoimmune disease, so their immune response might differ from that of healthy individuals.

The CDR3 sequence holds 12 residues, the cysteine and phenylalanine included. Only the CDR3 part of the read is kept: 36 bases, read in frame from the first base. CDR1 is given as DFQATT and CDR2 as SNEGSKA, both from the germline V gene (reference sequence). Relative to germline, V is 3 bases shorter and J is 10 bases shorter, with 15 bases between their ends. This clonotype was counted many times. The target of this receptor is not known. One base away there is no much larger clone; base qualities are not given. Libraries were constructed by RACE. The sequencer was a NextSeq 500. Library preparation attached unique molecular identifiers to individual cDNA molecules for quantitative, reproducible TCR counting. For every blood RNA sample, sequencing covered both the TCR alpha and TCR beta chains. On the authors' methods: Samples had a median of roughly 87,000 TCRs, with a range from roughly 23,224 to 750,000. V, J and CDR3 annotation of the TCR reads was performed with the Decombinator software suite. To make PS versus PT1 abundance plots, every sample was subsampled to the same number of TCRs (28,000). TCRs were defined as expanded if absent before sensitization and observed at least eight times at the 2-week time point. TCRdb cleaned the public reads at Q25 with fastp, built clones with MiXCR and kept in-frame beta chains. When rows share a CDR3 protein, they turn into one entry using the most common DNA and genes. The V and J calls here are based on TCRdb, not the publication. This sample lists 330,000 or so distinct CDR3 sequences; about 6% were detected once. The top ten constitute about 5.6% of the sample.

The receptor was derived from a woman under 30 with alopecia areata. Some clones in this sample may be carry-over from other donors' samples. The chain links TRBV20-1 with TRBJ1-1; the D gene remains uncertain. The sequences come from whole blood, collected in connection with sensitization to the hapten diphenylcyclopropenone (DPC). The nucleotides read TGCAGTGCTAGGGTACGCGGGGTATCAGCTTTCTTT. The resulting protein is CSARVRGVSAFF.